This T cell receptor beta chain was recorded in a study of blood T cell repertoires in COVID-19. Across the study: Nucleic acid was either cDNA or gDNA, and it came from T cells, B-cell-depleted T cells, or PBMCs.

As processed by the authors: Estimates of nucleated cell counts were drawn from the amplification of reference gene primers. Clones were sequenced by immunoSEQ multiplex PCR, and TCRdb holds only the in-frame ones, with some missing. V, J and clone size derive from that table, while D and trimming were established from the DNA sequence. This table has around 250,000 clones, roughly 85% appearing once. This clone was observed at least ten times. The CDR3 covers 16 residues. Germline loops: CDR1 MNHNS, CDR2 SASEGT. With V trimmed by 2 bases and J by 5 bases, 8 bases remained unmatched. The sequence was collected from a woman under 30 with acute or convalescent COVID-19. Sequenced input: peripheral blood. The V and J genes are TRBV6-1 and TRBJ1-4, with 7 bases lining up with TRBD1. The CDR3 bases are TGTGCCAGCAGTGAAATGGGGACAGTCTTGAATGAAAAACTGTTTTTT. Amino acid sequence: CASSEMGTVLNEKLFF.